This T cell receptor beta chain appears in the sequencing data of a study of T cells expressing NK-cell markers. For the study at large: Eight donors were sequenced, of whom seven were HCMV-seropositive, while the remaining one was HCMV-seronegative.

General study points: Four donors showed these clonotypes also leading the CD3+CD56-NKG2C+ fraction. About 6 donors had dominant NKG2C+ clonotypes that comprised about 1.0-7.5% of their CD8+ T cells.

CDR3 length equals 15 residues. CDR1 and CDR2 (germline): SGHRS, YFSETQ. Details on this clonotype: Its specificity is not known.

TCR beta cDNA was made by 5'RACE template switching with UMIs. TCRdb reprocessed the 5' RACE reads, with one entry per CDR3 protein and no DNA. The ten most abundant clones cover about 3.6% of a sample with 550,000 to 600,000 distinct CDR3 sequences. Sequencing was done on a sample of blood T cells: a sorted CD56 or NKG2C T cell subset, CD4+ or CD8+ T cells, or bulk PBMC T cells (not recorded which). The chain recombines TRBV5-1 with TRBJ2-7. The source is a man aged 18 to 30 in good health. The CDR3 here is CASSFGPTGAYEQYF.